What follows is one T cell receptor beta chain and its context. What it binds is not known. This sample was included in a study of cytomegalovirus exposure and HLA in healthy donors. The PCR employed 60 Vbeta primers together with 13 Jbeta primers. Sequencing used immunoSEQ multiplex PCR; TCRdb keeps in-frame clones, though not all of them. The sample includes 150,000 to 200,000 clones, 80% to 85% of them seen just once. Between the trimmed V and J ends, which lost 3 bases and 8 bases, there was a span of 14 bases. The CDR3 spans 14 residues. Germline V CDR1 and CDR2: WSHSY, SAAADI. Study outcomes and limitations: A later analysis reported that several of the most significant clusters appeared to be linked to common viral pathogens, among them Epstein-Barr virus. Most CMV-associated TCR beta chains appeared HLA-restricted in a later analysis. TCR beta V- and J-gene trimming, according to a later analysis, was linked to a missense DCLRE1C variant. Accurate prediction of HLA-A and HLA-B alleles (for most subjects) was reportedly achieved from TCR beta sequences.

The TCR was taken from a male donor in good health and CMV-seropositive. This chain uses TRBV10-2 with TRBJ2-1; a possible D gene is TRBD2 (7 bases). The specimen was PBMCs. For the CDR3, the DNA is TGCGCCAGCAGTGAATCGCGGGGGCGGCATGAGCAGTTCTTC. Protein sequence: CASSESRGRHEQFF.